These T cell receptor beta chains were read from a single sample in a study of T cells after yellow fever vaccination. MiXCR, run by TCRdb on the 5' RACE reads, gives a single entry per CDR3 protein. The table shows over 250,000 distinct CDR3 sequences, with 5.2% occurring only once. This specimen consisted of CD4+ T cells sorted from PBMCs, obtained on the day of the yellow fever booster vaccination. These receptors came from a man between 18 and 35 years old who received the YFV17D yellow fever vaccine. Each CDR3 is given with its conserved first and last residue. D genes are given only for firm matches. Size is omitted from some rows. Given values are once, few, many or a class for expanded clones.

v_call	d_call	j_call	clone_size	cdr3_aa	cdr3_nt
TRBV20-1	-	TRBJ2-7	-	CSALHGAEPYEQYF	TGCAGTGCTCTCCACGGGGCCGAACCCTACGAGCAGTACTTC
TRBV18	-	TRBJ1-1	once	CASSPLGRGGLRTEAFF	TGTGCCAGCTCACCACTTGGGAGGGGGGGTTTACGCACTGAAGCTTTCTTT
TRBV7-2	-	TRBJ2-7	few	CASSSAQGLYEQYF	TGTGCCAGCAGTTCAGCGCAGGGACTCTACGAGCAGTACTTC
TRBV5-1	-	TRBJ2-7	many	CATSRGPPMNEQYF	TGCGCCACTTCGCGGGGGCCGCCTATGAACGAGCAGTACTTC
TRBV3-1	-	TRBJ2-1	few	CASSPRDPPRKFF	TGTGCCAGCAGCCCCCGGGACCCACCTCGGAAGTTCTTC
TRBV12-3/TRBV12-4	-	TRBJ1-4	-	CASSQAGINEKLFF	TGTGCCAGCAGTCAAGCTGGAATTAATGAAAAACTGTTTTTT
TRBV29-1	-	TRBJ2-7	-	CSGGGAPSYEQYF	TGCAGCGGGGGGGGGGCCCCCTCCTACGAGCAGTACTTC
TRBV5-1	TRBD2	TRBJ2-1	many	CASSRGGYNEQFF	TGCGCCAGCAGCCGGGGGGGATACAATGAGCAGTTCTTC
TRBV12-3/TRBV12-4	-	TRBJ1-5	-	CASSRGAQPQHF	TGTGCCAGCAGTCGGGGAGCTCAGCCCCAGCATTTT
TRBV28	TRBD2	TRBJ2-3	-	CASSTLPGGGPDTQYF	TGTGCCAGCAGTACCCTACCGGGGGGGGGCCCAGATACGCAGTATTTT
TRBV20-1	-	TRBJ1-2	-	CSARKVVNYGYTF	TGCAGTGCTCGAAAGGTAGTTAACTATGGCTACACCTTC
TRBV5-1	-	TRBJ1-2	-	CASSDLTATSVNGYTF	TGCGCCAGTTCGGATTTGACAGCGACTTCAGTTAATGGCTACACCTTC
TRBV25-1	-	TRBJ2-3	few	CASSVHSTQYF	TGTGCCAGCAGTGTTCATTCTACGCAGTATTTT
TRBV9	-	TRBJ2-5	many	CASSVGGAGGETQYF	TGTGCCAGCAGCGTAGGCGGGGCCGGAGGAGAGACCCAGTACTTC
TRBV19	-	TRBJ1-1	few	CASSPQGSHTEAFF	TGTGCCAGTAGTCCTCAGGGATCTCACACTGAAGCTTTCTTT
TRBV12-3/TRBV12-4	-	TRBJ2-3	few	CASSFRLPDTQYF	TGTGCCAGCAGTTTCCGCCTCCCAGATACGCAGTATTTT
TRBV5-1	-	TRBJ2-3	many	CASRPGTSTDTQYF	TGCGCCAGCAGACCCGGGACCAGCACAGATACGCAGTATTTT
TRBV20-1	-	TRBJ2-3	-	CSAMADPDTQYF	TGCAGTGCTATGGCCGATCCAGATACGCAGTATTTT
TRBV6-1	-	TRBJ1-5	-	CASTALGGFNQPQHF	TGTGCCAGCACCGCCCTTGGGGGTTTCAATCAGCCCCAGCATTTT